This TCR beta chain was identified during a study of shared T cell receptors in the human thymus (dated by TCRdb to the early 2020s). Describing the broader study: The study examined how self-reactive, shared T-cell receptor alpha chains are generated in the human thymus.

As for this clone: There is no known antigen for this receptor. No much larger clonotype is one base removed from it; base qualities were not supplied.

Based on the germline V gene, the CDR1 and CDR2 sequences are SGHTS and YDEGEE. The junction shows trimming of 4 bases on V and 3 bases on J, plus 11 bases between the germline ends. The cysteine opens and the phenylalanine closes a CDR3 of 13 amino acids. Of the read, only the CDR3 DNA is kept; its 39 bases are in frame from base 1. The library was generated by the immunoSEQ multiplex PCR assay. Here the immuneACCESS table is served through TCRdb, limited to in-frame sequences with V and J called. Missing clones are a known gap in these copies; in checked studies unresolved V genes cover under half, and the rest lacks a known reason. Counted in this sample were 640,000 or so clones; approximately 87% of them appeared once. The ten largest clones take up over 0.008% of the sample. These data also formed part of another study, on human thymus T cells. Reported in the second study: The donors were immunologically healthy infants in Finland who had open corrective cardiac surgery for congenital heart defects. Thymus tissue was collected as surgical resects that were removed during corrective cardiac surgery. Both the thymic and the peripheral blood repertoires appeared to show biased V and J gene segment usage. Highly overlapping thymic TCR repertoires among unrelated individuals were reported in the related research. The study characterized TCR alpha and beta repertoires from roughly eight infant thymus samples and a few related peripheral blood samples. Donor ages ranging from about 7 to 250 days were recorded, and more than 5 male and a couple of female infants were included in the cohort. Thymocytes were freed from the tissue by mechanical means and kept at -70 degrees C as pellets of roughly 9-30 million cells. Genomic DNA was extracted from frozen cell pellets with a QIAsymphony instrument. The immunoSEQ multiplex PCR assay was used to amplify the TCRB and TCRAD loci from a standardized quantity of quality-controlled genomic DNA. The amplicons covered the V(D)J region and were long enough to include the CDR3 and to identify the V and J genes. The commercial immunoSEQ service was used to sequence amplicons on an Illumina platform. Primer bias and sequencing errors were corrected as previously described, and TCRAD and TCRB definitions were based on the IMGT database. immunoSEQ Analyzer 3.0 and VDJTools were used for repertoire analysis, which covered basic statistics, V/J segment usage, diversity estimates, rarefaction and pairwise overlap. Diversity was estimated with Chao1, ChaoE, Efron-Thisted, Shannon and inverse Simpson indices, and also on datasets down-sampled to the smallest sample. For repertoire overlap, CDR3 nucleotide sequence, V gene and J gene had to match strictly, and clustering was done by Jaccard-based multidimensional scaling. Thymus samples yielded on average roughly 800,000 unique TCRB clonotypes, compared with about 80,000 from blood samples.

Sequencing used thymocytes. The V gene is TRBV5-8 and the J gene is TRBJ2-7, with TRBD2 perhaps the D gene, on 5 matching bases. This TCR derives from a boy under three years old with a congenital heart defect. Donor details come from another sample of the same person, matched by shared clones. The CDR3 region reads CASSADSRYEQYF. At the DNA level, the sequence is TGTGCCAGCAGCGCGGACTCCCGCTACGAGCAGTACTTC.